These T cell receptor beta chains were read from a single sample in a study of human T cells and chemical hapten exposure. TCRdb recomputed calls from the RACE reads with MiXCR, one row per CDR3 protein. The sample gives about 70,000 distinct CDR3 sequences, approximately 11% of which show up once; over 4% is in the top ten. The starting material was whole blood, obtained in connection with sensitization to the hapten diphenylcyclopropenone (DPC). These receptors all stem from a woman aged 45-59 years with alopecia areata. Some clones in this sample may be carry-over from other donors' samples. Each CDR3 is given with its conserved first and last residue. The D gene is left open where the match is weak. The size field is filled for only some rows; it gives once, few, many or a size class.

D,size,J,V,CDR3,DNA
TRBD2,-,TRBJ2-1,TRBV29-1,CSVEGVGRAYNEQFF,TGCAGCGTTGAAGGTGTCGGGAGGGCGTACAATGAGCAGTTCTTC
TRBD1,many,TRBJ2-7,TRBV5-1,CASSLAGPRDRGIHEQYF,TGCGCCAGCAGCTTGGCCGGACCCCGGGACAGGGGAATCCACGAGCAGTACTTC
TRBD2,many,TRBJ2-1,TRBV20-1,CSARGRLAGYNEQFF,TGCAGTGCTAGAGGACGACTAGCGGGTTACAATGAGCAGTTCTTC
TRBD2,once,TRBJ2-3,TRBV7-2,CASSILAGKDTQYF,TGTGCCAGCAGCATACTAGCGGGAAAGGATACGCAGTATTTT
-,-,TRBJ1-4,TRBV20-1,CSASQGSAGEKLFF,TGCAGTGCTAGTCAAGGATCGGCGGGTGAAAAACTGTTTTTT
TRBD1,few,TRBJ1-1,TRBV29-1,CSCYRGGGTEAFF,TGCAGCTGTTACAGGGGAGGAGGCACTGAAGCTTTCTTT
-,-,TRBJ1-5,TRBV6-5,CASSYSRWGATQPQHF,TGTGCCAGCAGTTACTCGCGTTGGGGGGCTACTCAGCCCCAGCATTTT
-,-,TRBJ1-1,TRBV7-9,CASNLRGLYTEAFF,TGTGCCAGCAACTTGAGGGGTCTCTACACTGAAGCTTTCTTT
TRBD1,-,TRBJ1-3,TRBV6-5,CASSYTGQGVSGNTIYF,TGTGCCAGCAGTTACACGGGACAGGGGGTCTCTGGAAACACCATATATTTT
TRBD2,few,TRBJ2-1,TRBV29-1,CSARPNEREKNYNEQFF,TGCAGCGCCAGACCCAATGAGCGGGAGAAGAACTACAATGAGCAGTTCTTC
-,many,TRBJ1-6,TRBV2,CASRELQGPRNSPLHF,TGTGCCAGCAGGGAATTACAGGGTCCACGGAATTCACCCCTCCACTTT
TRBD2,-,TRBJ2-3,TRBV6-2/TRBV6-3,CASRLRRGSTDTQYF,TGTGCCAGCAGACTTAGGCGGGGGAGCACAGATACGCAGTATTTT
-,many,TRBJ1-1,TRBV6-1,CASKHDRTNTEAFF,TGTGCCAGCAAGCACGACAGGACTAACACTGAAGCTTTCTTT
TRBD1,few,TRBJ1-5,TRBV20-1,CSAGLQTGPGNQPQHF,TGCAGTGCTGGTCTACAGACAGGGCCCGGCAATCAGCCCCAGCATTTT
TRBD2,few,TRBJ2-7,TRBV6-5,CASSYSRRGATYEQYF,TGTGCCAGCAGTTACTCACGGCGGGGGGCCACCTACGAGCAGTACTTC
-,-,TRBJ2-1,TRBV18,CASSSDLSGEQFF,TGTGCCAGCTCATCGGACCTGAGCGGTGAGCAGTTCTTC
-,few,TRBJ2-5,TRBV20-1,CSALGTPVQETQYF,TGCAGTGCCTTAGGGACGCCGGTTCAAGAGACCCAGTACTTC
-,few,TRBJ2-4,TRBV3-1,CASSPGQAKNIQYF,TGTGCCAGCAGCCCCGGACAGGCCAAAAACATTCAGTACTTC
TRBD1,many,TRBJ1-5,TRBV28,CASSLSRGRQPQHF,TGTGCCAGCAGTTTATCCAGGGGGAGACAGCCCCAGCATTTT
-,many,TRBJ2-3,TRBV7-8,CASSLESIPRADTQYF,TGTGCCAGCAGCTTAGAGTCGATACCTAGGGCAGATACGCAGTATTTT
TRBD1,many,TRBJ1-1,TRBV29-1,CSVRTGSRSWDTEAFF,TGCAGCGTACGGACAGGGAGCCGGTCATGGGACACTGAAGCTTTCTTT
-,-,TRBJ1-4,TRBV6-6,CASQTKSPSEKLFF,TGTGCCAGCCAGACGAAAAGCCCGAGTGAAAAACTGTTTTTT
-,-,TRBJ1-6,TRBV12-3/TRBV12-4,CASSLDRASSYNSPLHF,TGTGCCAGCAGTTTAGACAGGGCTAGCTCCTATAATTCACCCCTCCACTTT
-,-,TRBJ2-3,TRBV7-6,CASSLQVATDTQYF,TGTGCCAGCAGCTTACAAGTTGCGACAGATACGCAGTATTTT
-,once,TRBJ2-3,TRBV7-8,CASSRRMDSDTQYF,TGTGCCAGCAGCAGAAGGATGGATTCAGATACGCAGTATTTT
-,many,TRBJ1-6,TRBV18,CASSLGGDSPLHF,TGTGCCAGCTCTTTGGGGGGTGATTCACCCCTCCACTTT
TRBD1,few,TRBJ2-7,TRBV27,CASSFGNRGAYEQYF,TGTGCCAGCAGTTTTGGGAACAGGGGGGCCTACGAGCAGTACTTC
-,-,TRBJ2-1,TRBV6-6,CASSYFRERAYNEQFF,TGTGCCAGCAGTTACTTCCGGGAGCGCGCCTACAATGAGCAGTTCTTC
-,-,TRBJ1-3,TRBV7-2,CASRGVLSGNTIYF,TGTGCCAGCAGAGGGGTGTTGTCTGGAAACACCATATATTTT
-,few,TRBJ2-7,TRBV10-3,CAISDTSSYEQYF,TGTGCCATCAGTGATACGAGTTCCTACGAGCAGTACTTC
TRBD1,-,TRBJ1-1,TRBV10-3,CAISDSGRGESEAFF,TGTGCCATCAGTGATTCGGGCAGGGGGGAGTCTGAAGCTTTCTTT